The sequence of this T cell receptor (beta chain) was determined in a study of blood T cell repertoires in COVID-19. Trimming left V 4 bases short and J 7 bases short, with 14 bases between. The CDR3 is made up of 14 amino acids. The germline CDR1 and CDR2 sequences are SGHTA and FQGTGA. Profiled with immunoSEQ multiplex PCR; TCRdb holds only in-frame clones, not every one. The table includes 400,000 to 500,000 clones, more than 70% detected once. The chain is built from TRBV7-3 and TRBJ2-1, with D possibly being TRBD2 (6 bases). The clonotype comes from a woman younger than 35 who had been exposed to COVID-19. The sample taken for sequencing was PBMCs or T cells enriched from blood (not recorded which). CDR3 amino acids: CASSSSGGENEQFF. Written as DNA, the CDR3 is TGTGCCAGCAGCTCCTCCGGCGGGGAAAATGAGCAGTTCTTC.